The 22 T cell receptor beta chains in this list originate from one sample, sequenced in a study of human thymus T cells. Only in-frame clones appear in the TCRdb table, and some are missing; sequencing was by immunoSEQ multiplex PCR. The table lists tens of thousands of clones, over 85% of them singletons, with 0.034% in the top ten. It was from resections taken during corrective heart surgery that the thymus tissue came. Sequencing was performed on thymus tissue. The receptors originated from a girl under two years old with a congenital heart defect but otherwise immunologically healthy.

V is TRBV15 and J is TRBJ2-7; D may be TRBD1 or TRBD2 (6 bases each). Germline CDR1 and CDR2: LNHNV and YYDKDF (reference sequence). Trimming took off 3 bases at V and 3 bases at J, with 12 bases between the two ends. The CDR3 consists of 14 residues. The CDR3 DNA sequence: TGTGCCACCAGCAGGGAGGGGGAGATCTACGAGCAGTACTTC. This codes for CATSREGEIYEQYF.

The V gene is TRBV2, the J gene TRBJ2-5, with 7 bases identical to TRBD1. Trimming at V came to 4 bases and at J to 2 bases, leaving 7 bases not matched to a gene. This CDR3 has 15 residues. Looked up from germline, CDR1 is SNHLY and CDR2 is FYNNEI. Here the CDR3 DNA reads TGTGCCAGCAGTGGGGACCGGGACAGTCAAGAGACCCAGTACTTC. Translating gives CASSGDRDSQETQYF.

V usage is TRBV19 and J usage is TRBJ2-1; maybe TRBD1 (5 bases). Germline assignment: CDR1 LNHDA and CDR2 SQIVND (reference sequence). The CDR3 runs 15 residues. V gave up 3 bases and J gave up 3 bases, with 12 bases separating them. CDR3 in amino acids: CASSITRADYNEQFF. CDR3 coding DNA: TGTGCCAGTAGTATTACCAGGGCTGACTACAATGAGCAGTTCTTC.

The chain carries TRBV10-1 and TRBJ2-7; the D gene could be TRBD1 or TRBD2 (5 bases each). There are 13 residues in the CDR3. Trimming shortened V by 6 bases and J by 6 bases, and 15 bases separated the two germline ends. Germline V CDR1 and CDR2: WNHNN, SYGVQD (reference sequence). In DNA form, the CDR3 reads TGCGCCAGCAGCGACCCGGGGACGGGCGAGCAGTACTTC. Translated: CASSDPGTGEQYF.

The chain uses TRBV14 and TRBJ2-5; 10 positions match TRBD2. The germline V gene has CDR1 SGHDN and CDR2 FVKESK. The V gene end was trimmed by 0 bases and the J gene end by 4 bases; junction bases not matched to a gene: 8. The CDR3 has 17 amino acids. CDR3 in amino acids: CASSQDGSGRAGETQYF. In DNA, the CDR3 is TGTGCCAGCAGCCAAGACGGGAGCGGGAGGGCCGGAGAGACCCAGTACTTC.

The chain couples TRBV6-5 to TRBJ1-4; D may be TRBD1 (6 bases). V lost 3 bases and J lost 4, with 12 bases in between. This CDR3 comprises 15 residues. The germline gives CDR1 MNHEY, CDR2 SVGAGI. CDR3 sequence reads: CASSYRGAGNEKLFF. DNA of the CDR3: TGTGCCAGCAGTTATAGGGGGGCGGGTAATGAAAAACTGTTTTTT.

The V and J genes are TRBV30 and TRBJ2-7; no definite D call. Germline V gene data show CDR1 as GTSNPN and CDR2 as SVGIG (reference sequence). The CDR3 is 13 amino acids. Trimming shortened V by 6 bases and J by 3 bases, and 15 bases separated the two germline ends. The CDR3 nucleotides read TGTGCCTGCCCCCACCCCCGATTCTACGAGCAGTACTTC. It codes for CACPHPRFYEQYF.

The V and J genes are TRBV5-6 and TRBJ1-2; D not certain. Trimming cost V 2 bases and J 0 bases, with 8 bases left between them. This CDR3 region has 14 residues. Germline assignment: CDR1 SGHDT and CDR2 YYEEEE. The CDR3 DNA is TGTGCCAGCAGCTTTGGCGAAGCTAACTATGGCTACACCTTC. Translation: CASSFGEANYGYTF. The full variable domain, its missing parts supplied by reference TRBV5-6 and TRBJ1-2, is DAGVTQSPTHLIKTRGQQVTLRCSPKSGHDTVSWYQQALGQGPQFIFQYYEEEERQRGNFPDRFSGHQFPNYSSELNVNALLLGDSALYLCASSFGEANYGYTFGSGTRLTVV.

The chain uses TRBV5-4 and TRBJ1-4; no clear D gene. The V gene's germline CDR1 is SGHNT and CDR2 YYREEE (reference sequence). CDR3 length equals 14 residues. V shed 1 base and J shed 7 bases, with 11 bases lying between them. Written as DNA, the CDR3 is TGTGCCAGCAGCTTGTCCCAGGTCCCTGAAAAACTGTTTTTT. It yields the protein CASSLSQVPEKLFF.

The rearrangement uses TRBV7-2 and TRBJ2-5, with TRBD2 matching over 12 bases. V was clipped by 1 base and J by 3 bases; unmatched bases: 12. Germline CDR1 reads SGHTA; CDR2 reads FQGNSA. The CDR3 contains 19 residues. CDR3 DNA: TGTGCCAGCAGCTTAGGGGTCCGGACTAGCGGGATTATTAAAGAGACCCAGTACTTC. It translates to CASSLGVRTSGIIKETQYF.

This clone has only one observation. The chain is built from TRBV9 and TRBJ2-2; D possibly corresponds to TRBD2 (7 bases). Trimming stripped 3 bases from V and 0 bases from J, with 24 bases between. CDR1 is SGDLS, CDR2 YYNGEE, per germline. This CDR3 is built from 20 residues. DNA of the CDR3: TGTGCCAGCAGCGACCAAAGGGGGGGAGCGACTAGCCCGAACACCGGGGAGCTGTTTTTT. Translation gives CASSDQRGGATSPNTGELFF.

The chain employs TRBV29-1 and TRBJ2-1; 11 bases align to TRBD2. The CDR3 sequence is 15 residues long. The germline CDR1 and CDR2 sequences are SQVTM and ANQGSEA. V lost 6 bases, J lost 4 bases, and 8 bases stayed unmatched. CDR3 residues: CSVDPPSGRYNEQFF. Written as DNA, the CDR3 is TGCAGCGTCGACCCGCCTAGCGGGAGGTACAATGAGCAGTTCTTC.

The V call is TRBV5-1, the J call TRBJ1-1; D is unclear. This CDR3 region has 17 residues. V gave up 1 base and J gave up 1 base, with 17 bases separating them. Germline CDR1 and CDR2: SGHRS and YFSETQ. The CDR3, as DNA: TGCGCCAGCAGCTTGCATCGGGCTCGGGAGTCGAACACTGAAGCTTTCTTT. Translated: CASSLHRARESNTEAFF.

The chain couples TRBV13 to TRBJ2-2, with 14 bases identical to TRBD2. The J segment lost 7 bases and the V segment lost 4 bases, leaving 5 bases of the junction unmatched. The V gene's germline CDR1 is PRHDT and CDR2 FYEKMQ (reference sequence). The CDR3 is 16 residues long. CDR3 DNA: TGTGCCAGCAGCTCGGGACTAGCGGGAGAACACGGGGAGCTGTTTTTT. Translated: CASSSGLAGEHGELFF.

This sequence joins TRBV5-5 and TRBJ2-3; D unclear. From germline, CDR1 is SGHKS and CDR2 YYEKEE (reference sequence). This CDR3 region has 16 residues. Trimming took 0 bases from V and 0 from J, leaving 11 bases between them. Here the CDR3 reads CASSLEGRVSTDTQYF. The CDR3 coding sequence is TGTGCCAGCAGCTTGGAGGGCAGAGTAAGCACAGATACGCAGTATTTT.

The rearrangement joins TRBV5-6 to TRBJ2-3; either TRBD1 or TRBD2 may fit D (5 bases each). This CDR3 has 13 residues. CDR1 and CDR2 (germline): SGHDT, YYEEEE. V was clipped by 3 bases and J by 4 bases, with 9 bases between them. The CDR3 sequence: CASSWGPSDTQYF. The CDR3 nucleotides are TGTGCCAGCAGCTGGGGACCGTCAGATACGCAGTATTTT. The variable domain in full, completed from reference TRBV5-6 and TRBJ2-3, reads DAGVTQSPTHLIKTRGQQVTLRCSPKSGHDTVSWYQQALGQGPQFIFQYYEEEERQRGNFPDRFSGHQFPNYSSELNVNALLLGDSALYLCASSWGPSDTQYFGPGTRLTVL.

V usage is TRBV19 and J usage is TRBJ2-1, with 15 bases identical to TRBD2. V was clipped by 4 bases and J by 6 bases; unmatched bases: 1. The CDR3 runs 15 residues. Germline assignment: CDR1 LNHDA and CDR2 SQIVND (reference sequence). The CDR3 reads CASSRTSGRGNEQFF. CDR3 nucleotide sequence: TGTGCCAGTAGTAGGACTAGCGGGAGGGGCAATGAGCAGTTCTTC.

The CDR3 DNA is TGTGCCAGCAGCTCCAGGACTAGCGGAGGGGGGGTCGAGGAGCAGTTCTTC. Translation gives CASSSRTSGGGVEEQFF. This chain connects TRBV7-2 to TRBJ2-1, with 10 nucleotides matching TRBD2. V was clipped by 4 bases and J by 10 bases; unmatched bases: 16. The CDR3 spans 17 residues. The germline V gene encodes CDR1 SGHTA and CDR2 FQGNSA.

The chain joins TRBV5-6 to TRBJ1-1; D is ambiguous. Trimming shortened V by 7 bases and J by 4 bases, and 14 bases separated the two germline ends. Germline CDR1 is SGHDT and CDR2 is YYEEEE. CDR3 size: 13 residues. The CDR3 sequence: CASLLRRATEAFF. The CDR3 bases are TGTGCCAGCCTCCTCAGGAGGGCCACTGAAGCTTTCTTT. Complete variable domain (other parts from reference TRBV5-6 and TRBJ1-1): DAGVTQSPTHLIKTRGQQVTLRCSPKSGHDTVSWYQQALGQGPQFIFQYYEEEERQRGNFPDRFSGHQFPNYSSELNVNALLLGDSALYLCASLLRRATEAFFGQGTRLTVV.

The chain couples TRBV9 to TRBJ2-5; TRBD2 might be the D (5 bases). CDR3 length: 12 amino acids. The V gene lost 6 bases and the J gene lost 5 bases, with 11 bases spanning the gap. Germline CDR1 reads SGDLS; CDR2 reads YYNGEE. The CDR3 sequence is CASTPGGETQYF. For the CDR3, the DNA is TGTGCCAGCACCCCTGGCGGGGAGACCCAGTACTTC.

This sequence joins TRBV10-2 and TRBJ2-1; D not certain. The CDR3 is made up of 12 amino acids. Germline-derived CDR1 and CDR2 are WSHSY and SAAADI. Trimming left V 6 bases short and J 1 base short, with 4 bases between. This CDR3 is CASRGSYNEQFF. CDR3 in DNA: TGCGCCAGCAGAGGGTCCTACAATGAGCAGTTCTTC.

The V call is TRBV21-1, the J call TRBJ2-7. TRBV21-1 is a documented pseudogene. The CDR3 has 13 residues. CDR3 in DNA: TGTGCCAGCAGCCCCGGGACGCCCTACGAGCAGTACTTC. It encodes CASSPGTPYEQYF.